Listed here are 31 T cell receptor beta chains from one sample, sequenced in a study of blood T cell repertoires in COVID-19. Some clones are missing from TCRdb's copy, which holds only in-frame ones; the method was immunoSEQ multiplex PCR. The sample records about 190,000 clones, 84% being singletons. The specimen sequenced was peripheral blood. Every receptor here comes from a woman in her seventies with active or convalescent COVID-19.

This rearrangement joins TRBV5-4 to TRBJ2-1; tentatively, D is TRBD2 (5 bases). V was clipped by 1 base and J by 4 bases, with 9 bases between them. The CDR3 has 14 amino acids. CDR1 SGHNT and CDR2 YYREEE come from the germline V gene (reference sequence). CDR3 in amino acids: CASSLTGMYNEQFF. In DNA, the CDR3 is TGTGCCAGCAGCTTGACGGGGATGTACAATGAGCAGTTCTTC.

This chain uses TRBV29-1 with TRBJ2-1, with 10 bases that match TRBD2. V lost 3 bases to trimming and J lost 1 base; unmatched junction nucleotides: 6. The CDR3 extends over 16 amino acids. Germline V CDR1 and CDR2: SQVTM, ANQGSEA. CDR3 DNA sequence: TGCAGCGTTGAGTCTAGCGGGAGTATGTCCTACAATGAGCAGTTCTTC. The encoded protein is CSVESSGSMSYNEQFF.

A single count supports this clone. This rearrangement joins TRBV19 to TRBJ1-5; 7 bases map to TRBD1. V lost 5 bases to trimming and J lost 2 bases; unmatched junction nucleotides: 3. CDR1 is LNHDA, CDR2 SQIVND, per germline (reference sequence). This CDR3 spans 14 amino acids. The CDR3, as DNA: TGTGCCAGTAGTCCTCAGGGGGGCAATCAGCCCCAGCATTTT. It specifies CASSPQGGNQPQHF.

The chain links TRBV24-1 to TRBJ2-2, with 8 bases lining up with TRBD1. Germline CDR1 KGHDR, CDR2 SFDVKD. The CDR3 contains 18 residues. The junction had 7 bases not matched to a gene; V was cut back by 0 bases and J by 2 bases. CDR3 sequence reads: CATSDLPWDRTNTGELFF. CDR3 coding DNA: TGTGCCACCAGTGATTTGCCTTGGGACAGGACAAACACCGGGGAGCTGTTTTTT.

This chain joins TRBV5-1 and TRBJ2-7; TRBD2 agrees at 12 bases. Germline-derived CDR1 and CDR2 are SGHRS and YFSETQ. The junction had 4 bases not matched to a gene; V was cut back by 4 bases and J by 5 bases. The CDR3 is 14 residues long. The CDR3 is CASSVGLAGNEQYF. CDR3 coding DNA: TGCGCCAGCAGCGTTGGACTAGCGGGGAACGAGCAGTACTTC.

The chain links TRBV28 to TRBJ2-1, with a tentative D call TRBD2 (5 bases). The CDR3 extends over 13 amino acids. Trimming left V 7 bases short and J 9 bases short, with 16 bases between. Germline V gene data show CDR1 as MDHEN and CDR2 as SYDVKM. CDR3 DNA sequence: TGTGCCAGCACTATCGCAAGAGGGCCTGAGCAGTTCTTC. It translates to CASTIARGPEQFF.

The rearrangement links TRBV18 to TRBJ1-5; D is perhaps TRBD1 (6 bases). The V gene lost 4 bases and the J gene lost 2 bases, with 12 bases spanning the gap. Germline lookup yields CDR1 KGHSH and CDR2 LQKENI. The CDR3 consists of 15 residues. CDR3 sequence reads: CASSLSPGGNQPQHF. In DNA, the CDR3 is TGTGCCAGCTCACTTTCGCCAGGGGGCAATCAGCCCCAGCATTTT.

Here the CDR3 DNA reads TGCGCCAGCAGCCTGCTATGGACTAGCGGGGCCAGGACCGGGGAGCTGTTTTTT. As protein: CASSLLWTSGARTGELFF. This chain joins TRBV4-1 and TRBJ2-2; TRBD2 agrees at 12 bases. The germline V gene has CDR1 MGHRA and CDR2 YSYEKL. This CDR3 is 18 amino acids long. The V and J ends lost 4 bases and 5 bases, in that order; junction bases with no gene match: 11.

This clone has just one count. The V gene is TRBV6-5, the J gene TRBJ1-1, with 7 positions matching TRBD1. V shed 2 bases, J shed 6 bases, and the junction held 6 bases outside the gene matches. The germline V gene encodes CDR1 MNHEY and CDR2 SVGAGI. CDR3 length equals 14 residues. The chain's CDR3 is CASSYRGGSAEAFF. The CDR3 bases are TGTGCCAGCAGTTACAGAGGGGGCTCTGCTGAAGCTTTCTTT.

The gene calls are TRBV7-2 and TRBJ2-3; D gene uncertain. This CDR3 comprises 12 residues. Germline V gene lookup returns CDR1 SGHTA and CDR2 FQGNSA. The V gene lost 1 base and the J gene lost 6 bases, with 5 bases spanning the gap. CDR3 sequence: CASSLGRDTQYF. CDR3 bases: TGTGCCAGCAGCTTAGGGCGGGATACGCAGTATTTT.

This clone appeared once. This chain uses TRBV5-1 with TRBJ2-7; 9 nucleotides align to TRBD2. V was pared by 0 bases and J by 5 bases, with 9 bases of the junction left unmatched. CDR3 length equals 16 residues. CDR1 and CDR2 (germline): SGHRS, YFSETQ. The CDR3 region is CASSLVVAGEGDEQYF. The CDR3 region has the DNA TGCGCCAGCAGCTTGGTGGTAGCGGGAGAAGGCGACGAGCAGTACTTC.

V usage is TRBV6-6 and J usage is TRBJ2-7; 11 nucleotides agree with TRBD2. Germline V gives CDR1 MNHNY, CDR2 SVGAGI (reference sequence). The CDR3 contains 17 residues. Losses at the gene ends were 5 bases for V and 4 bases for J; bases not matched to a gene: 13. As DNA, the CDR3 is TGTGCCAGCAGTCAGACCACCCCTAGCGGGAGGTTATACGAGCAGTACTTC. This gives the protein CASSQTTPSGRLYEQYF.

The genes are TRBV28 and TRBJ2-7; TRBD1 matches 7 bases. Germline loops: CDR1 MDHEN, CDR2 SYDVKM. V was clipped by 6 bases and J by 3 bases; unmatched bases: 5. CDR3 length: 13 amino acids. The CDR3 here is CASRATGRYEQYF. CDR3 DNA: TGTGCCAGCAGAGCGACAGGGCGCTACGAGCAGTACTTC.

This clone was counted a few times. J is TRBJ2-7 and V is TRBV19; 8 nucleotides line up with TRBD1. Germline assignment: CDR1 LNHDA and CDR2 SQIVND (reference sequence). This CDR3 contains 16 residues. J gave up 1 base and V 4 bases, and 9 bases lay outside the gene matches. The CDR3 reads CASSREDREDSYEQYF. The CDR3 DNA reads as TGTGCCAGTAGTAGGGAGGACAGGGAAGATTCCTACGAGCAGTACTTC.

The J gene is TRBJ2-3, the V gene TRBV5-6; a weak D match, TRBD2 (5 bases). V dropped 4 bases and J dropped 3 bases, with 12 bases sitting between them. Germline-derived CDR1 and CDR2 are SGHDT and YYEEEE. This CDR3 has 14 amino acids. CDR3 region: CASSVARGTDTQYF. The DNA of the CDR3 is TGTGCCAGCAGCGTGGCTCGGGGAACAGATACGCAGTATTTT.

The J gene is TRBJ2-5, the V gene TRBV19; D is perhaps TRBD1 (5 bases). CDR3 length equals 13 residues. Trimming removed 3 bases from V and 5 bases from J, with 10 bases in between. Germline CDR1 is LNHDA and CDR2 is SQIVND (reference sequence). The CDR3 DNA reads TGTGCCAGTAGTATGAGACAGATTGAGACCCAGTACTTC. Encoded protein: CASSMRQIETQYF.

V usage is TRBV2 and J usage is TRBJ1-2; D call uncertain. Germline V gives CDR1 SNHLY, CDR2 FYNNEI. This CDR3 is built from 13 residues. Trimming cost V 6 bases and J 4 bases, with 12 bases left between them. The CDR3 loop is CASRVGGGYGYTF. CDR3 sequence (DNA): TGTGCCAGCAGGGTTGGAGGAGGCTATGGCTACACCTTC.

V and J are TRBV6-1 and TRBJ1-1; TRBD1 aligns across 7 bases. Germline-derived CDR1 and CDR2 are MNHNS and SASEGT. The CDR3 contains 14 residues. J was trimmed by 4 bases and V by 3 bases; bases with no gene match: 5. The CDR3 sequence: CASSETGLGTEAFF. Here the CDR3 DNA reads TGTGCCAGCAGTGAGACAGGGTTGGGCACTGAAGCTTTCTTT.

Here the CDR3 reads CASSLNQAQEQFF. The CDR3 DNA sequence: TGTGCCAGCAGCTTAAATCAGGCTCAGGAGCAGTTCTTC. The chain links TRBV7-3 to TRBJ2-1; D unclear. Germline V gene data show CDR1 as SGHTA and CDR2 as FQGTGA. V shed 1 base and J shed 10 bases, with 11 bases lying between them. The CDR3 extends over 13 amino acids.

The J gene is TRBJ2-2, the V gene TRBV24-1, with 12 bases lining up with TRBD1. Germline V gene lookup returns CDR1 KGHDR and CDR2 SFDVKD. The CDR3 runs 19 residues. V was clipped by 4 bases and J by 0 bases; unmatched bases: 8. The CDR3 DNA follows: TGTGCCACCAGTGACTCTCTTGGGACAGGGGGCCCGAACACCGGGGAGCTGTTTTTT. This codes for CATSDSLGTGGPNTGELFF.

The gene calls are TRBV13 and TRBJ1-6, with 7 bases matching TRBD1. With 3 bases clipped from V and 7 bases from J, the junction kept 6 bases outside the gene matches. CDR3 length: 15 residues. Germline values: CDR1 PRHDT, CDR2 FYEKMQ (reference sequence). CDR3 region: CASSFRGQINSPLHF. The DNA for the CDR3 is TGTGCCAGCAGCTTTCGGGGACAGATCAATTCACCCCTCCACTTT.

Only a few counts were recorded for this clone. The chain carries TRBV6-1 and TRBJ1-3; D is perhaps TRBD1 (5 bases). The CDR3 runs 15 residues. Germline assignment: CDR1 MNHNS and CDR2 SASEGT. V lost 3 bases and J lost 8, with 17 bases in between. Written as DNA, the CDR3 is TGTGCCAGCAGTGACAGGGTCCCTCTTGGGGACACCATATATTTT. Translation gives CASSDRVPLGDTIYF.

The chain employs TRBV2 and TRBJ2-7, with 10 bases identical to TRBD2. J was trimmed by 2 bases and V by 7 bases; bases with no gene match: 8. The germline V gene encodes CDR1 SNHLY and CDR2 FYNNEI. The CDR3 contains 15 residues. DNA for the CDR3: TGTGCCAGCACCCAGGGCCTAGCGGGAGCCTACGAGCAGTACTTC. This translates into CASTQGLAGAYEQYF.

Concerning this clone: The CDR3 does not end in the conserved phenylalanine or tryptophan, so this is likely a read error. Because the CDR3's place on the DNA is in doubt, the DNA is left out and the CDR3 is given as listed by TCRdb. The chain uses TRBV2 and TRBJ2-7; TRBD2 was called by the table and not checked on the DNA. The germline V gene encodes CDR1 SNHLY and CDR2 FYNNEI. Inclusive of both ends, the CDR3 amounts to 15 amino acids. CDR3 in amino acids: CASSSDRGRLADHLL.

This clone appeared once. V and J are TRBV18 and TRBJ1-2, with TRBD1 matching over 7 bases. The CDR3 length is 12 residues. Trimming cost V 3 bases and J 7 bases; bases outside gene matches: 2. Germline CDR1 and CDR2: KGHSH and LQKENI. CDR3 coding DNA: TGTGCCAGCTCACCGACAGGGATTGGCTACACCTTC. Translated, it gives CASSPTGIGYTF. Based on the CDR3 plus reference TRBV18 and TRBJ1-2, the full variable domain is NAGVMQNPRHLVRRRGQEARLRCSPMKGHSHVYWYRQLPEEGLKFMVYLQKENIIDESGMPKERFSAEFPKEGPSILRIQQVVRGDSAAYFCASSPTGIGYTFGSGTRLTVV.

This chain connects TRBV6-5 to TRBJ2-2, with a weak D call TRBD2 (6 bases). This CDR3 contains 14 residues. The ends were cut back, 10 bases at V and 2 bases at J, with 14 bases in the middle. The germline CDR1 and CDR2 sequences are MNHEY and SVGAGI. CDR3 residues: CATGRESNTGELFF. DNA of the CDR3: TGTGCCACCGGACGGGAGAGCAACACCGGGGAGCTGTTTTTT.

This rearrangement joins TRBV5-8 to TRBJ1-4, with a weak D call TRBD1 (5 bases). V was shortened by 4 bases and J by 8 bases, with 21 bases between the two germline ends. CDR1 SGHTS and CDR2 YDEGEE come from the germline V gene. The CDR3 runs 16 residues. The chain's CDR3 is CASSPGLGGTREKLFF. The DNA for the CDR3 is TGTGCCAGCAGCCCGGGACTGGGGGGAACTCGCGAAAAACTGTTTTTT.

This chain links TRBV5-1 with TRBJ2-7; 7 bases agree with TRBD2. The V segment lost 0 bases and the J segment 5 bases; nucleotides outside the gene matches: 8. Germline V gene lookup returns CDR1 SGHRS and CDR2 YFSETQ. The CDR3 length is 15 residues. Here the CDR3 reads CASSLVGGGPNEQYF. DNA for the CDR3: TGCGCCAGCAGCTTGGTTGGGGGAGGGCCCAACGAGCAGTACTTC.

The chain couples TRBV7-3 to TRBJ2-1; 10 bases are a match to TRBD2. CDR1 and CDR2 (germline): SGHTA, FQGTGA. The CDR3 contains 13 residues. J was trimmed by 11 bases and V by 4 bases; bases with no gene match: 5. The CDR3 here is CASSSQGLAQQFF. CDR3 nucleotides: TGTGCCAGCAGCTCCCAGGGACTAGCGCAGCAGTTCTTC.

The V gene is TRBV5-1, the J gene TRBJ2-7; 10 bases are a match to TRBD2. Germline V CDR1 and CDR2: SGHRS, YFSETQ. The junction had 18 bases not matched to a gene; V was cut back by 1 base and J by 5 bases. The CDR3 consists of 19 residues. For the CDR3, the DNA is TGCGCCAGCAGCTTGATCGAGAGCGGGAGGGCCCTGGTCGGCCACGAGCAGTACTTC. This sequence encodes CASSLIESGRALVGHEQYF.

The genes are TRBV6-5 and TRBJ2-7, with 7 nucleotides matching TRBD2. Germline CDR1 and CDR2: MNHEY and SVGAGI. This CDR3 is built from 14 residues. With V trimmed by 6 bases and J by 4 bases, 9 bases remained unmatched. In DNA form, the CDR3 reads TGTGCCAGCAGGGTGGCGGGAGCTTTGTACGAGCAGTACTTC. This sequence encodes CASRVAGALYEQYF.